This T cell receptor beta chain appears in the sequencing data of a study of blood T cell repertoires in COVID-19. Study information: Some COVID-19 samples were acute and others convalescent; all came from the United States, Italy and Spain. The cDNA or gDNA used as material had been derived from T cells, B-cell-depleted T cells, or PBMCs.

Original methodology: Using reference gene primer amplification, nucleated cell counts were estimated. The repertoire was sequenced with immunoSEQ multiplex PCR; TCRdb's copy has only in-frame clones and lacks some. The V and J calls and clone size come from that table; D and trimming were worked out from the DNA. The sample has under 300,000 clones, 86% seen once. The length of the CDR3 is 13 residues. The germline V gene encodes CDR1 LNHDA and CDR2 SQIVND (reference sequence). The J segment lost 5 bases and the V segment lost 11 bases, leaving 11 bases of the junction unmatched. The sample taken for sequencing was peripheral blood. The chain combines TRBV19 with TRBJ1-2, with 7 bases identical to TRBD1. This TCR was sampled from a man aged 25-40 years who had recovered from COVID-19. The CDR3 DNA sequence: TGTGCCGTAAGGGTCGAACAGGGGTATGGCTACACCTTC. Translation gives CAVRVEQGYGYTF. Using reference TRBV19 and TRBJ1-2 for the parts outside the CDR3, the full variable domain is DGGITQSPKYLFRKEGQNVTLSCEQNLNHDAMYWYRQDPGQGLRLIYYSQIVNDFQKGDIAEGYSVSREKKESFPLTVTSAQKNPTAFYLCAVRVEQGYGYTFGSGTRLTVV.